A selection of T cell receptor beta chains follows, all from one sample in a study of blood T cell repertoires in COVID-19. Sequencing was performed with immunoSEQ multiplex PCR; in TCRdb, only in-frame clones are kept and a portion is missing. The sample lists about 220,000 clones, approximately 84% occurring once. Sequenced sample: peripheral blood. The receptors shown here come from a man aged 45-65 years who had recovered from COVID-19. The CDR3 runs from the conserved cysteine through the conserved F or W. A D gene is named only where the DNA matches it firmly. The size of a clone is reported for some rows only, either as once, few or many, or as a class for expanded clones.

-,TRBJ1-3,TRBV10-3,-,TGTGCCATCAGTGAGTCGACAATGGGCTTCAGCCCTGGAAACACCATATATTTT,CAISESTMGFSPGNTIYF
-,TRBJ2-4,TRBV27,TRBD1,TGTGCCAGCAGGTCCGGGACAGGGTCAGGCATTCAGTACTTC,CASRSGTGSGIQYF
-,TRBJ1-2,TRBV27,-,TGTGCCAGCAGTCCATTTGTGAACTATGGCTACACCTTC,CASSPFVNYGYTF
-,TRBJ2-7,TRBV7-9,TRBD2,TGTGCCAGCAGCCACCAGACTAGCGGGAGTTACGAGCAGTACTTC,CASSHQTSGSYEQYF
-,TRBJ1-1,TRBV27,TRBD1,TGTGCCAGCAGTTTCGGGGGACAGATTAATGAAGCTTTCTTT,CASSFGGQINEAFF
once,TRBJ2-1,TRBV29-1,TRBD2,TGCAGCTCAATAGCGGGAGGCCCCTACAATGAGCAGTTCTTC,CSSIAGGPYNEQFF
-,TRBJ2-3,TRBV28,-,TGTGCCACCTTTAGGGCTAGCCGCACAGATACGCAGTATTTT,CATFRASRTDTQYF
-,TRBJ2-7,TRBV18,-,TGTGCCAGCTCACAGGGGGTTTTCAACGAGCAGTACTTC,CASSQGVFNEQYF
-,TRBJ2-3,TRBV27,-,TGTGCCAGCAGTCCTCAGACTCCCGGAGGCACAGATACGCAGTATTTT,CASSPQTPGGTDTQYF
once,TRBJ2-7,TRBV27,-,TGTGCCAGTAAAGCGGCCGCGGTGGCAAACGAGCAGTACTTC,CASKAAAVANEQYF
-,TRBJ2-1,TRBV4-2,-,TGTGCCAGCAGCCTAGCGTACTCCTACAATGAGCAGTTCTTC,CASSLAYSYNEQFF
-,TRBJ1-4,TRBV7-8,TRBD1,TGTGCCAGCAGCGACACAGGGGGCCCTAATGAAAAACTGTTTTTT,CASSDTGGPNEKLFF
-,TRBJ2-1,TRBV11-3,TRBD1,TGTGCCAGCAGCTTAGGGCCGGGACAGGGTATCAATGAGCAGTTCTTC,CASSLGPGQGINEQFF
few,TRBJ1-1,TRBV27,-,TGTGCCAGCAGTTTAAAGCTCGGGGGGTTTGAAGCTTTCTTT,CASSLKLGGFEAFF
-,TRBJ2-7,TRBV18,TRBD2,TGTGCCAGCTTCCTAGTAGCGGGAGACCACGAGCAGTACTTC,CASFLVAGDHEQYF
-,TRBJ1-1,TRBV11-3,-,TGTGCCAGCAGCCCGACCGGGGGGCCGGAAACTGAAGCTTTCTTT,CASSPTGGPETEAFF
-,TRBJ2-7,TRBV11-2,-,TGTGCCAGCAGCCTCCGGACTACAACCTACGAGCAGTACTTC,CASSLRTTTYEQYF
-,TRBJ2-3,TRBV10-3,TRBD2,TGTGCCATCAGTACTAGCGGGAGGGACACAGATACGCAGTATTTT,CAISTSGRDTDTQYF
-,TRBJ1-1,TRBV6-2/TRBV6-3,-,TGTGCCAGCAGTTCGACAGTCGGGGGAGCTTTCTTT,CASSSTVGGAFF
-,TRBJ2-5,TRBV27,-,TGTGCCAGCCGGGGGAGCCTTTCGGACCAGTACTTC,CASRGSLSDQYF
-,TRBJ1-3,TRBV10-3,TRBD1,TGTGCCATCAGCCGCGACAGGGATGGAAACACCATATATTTT,CAISRDRDGNTIYF
-,TRBJ2-1,TRBV2,TRBD1,TGTGCCAAAGGGACAGCTGACCAGATTAACAATGAGCAGTTCTTC,CAKGTADQINNEQFF
-,TRBJ1-4,TRBV24-1,TRBD1,TGTGCCACCAGTGATTCACTCGGGACAGGGGGGGAAAAACTGTTTTTT,CATSDSLGTGGEKLFF
once,TRBJ1-2,TRBV18,-,TGTGCCAGCTCACCAAGGACAGACCGGAGGGGCTACACCTTC,CASSPRTDRRGYTF
-,TRBJ1-1,TRBV11-2,-,TGTGCCAGCAGCTTTACCCGGGATGAAGCTTTCTTT,CASSFTRDEAFF
-,TRBJ1-1,TRBV6-5,-,TGTGCCAGCAGTACCAGGGAAGGTAACACTGAAGCTTTCTTT,CASSTREGNTEAFF
-,TRBJ1-2,TRBV9,TRBD1,TGTGCCAGCAGCCCAGGACAGGGGAATTATGGCTACACCTTC,CASSPGQGNYGYTF
-,TRBJ2-7,TRBV18,TRBD1,TGTGCCAGCTCACCGACAGGGGTCCACGAGCAGTACTTC,CASSPTGVHEQYF